This TCR beta chain was recovered during a study of blood T cell repertoires in COVID-19. Looking at the study overall: Both acute and convalescent COVID-19 samples were obtained from the United States, Italy and Spain.

Original processing notes: By means of reference gene primer amplification, nucleated cell counts were estimated. Assay: immunoSEQ multiplex PCR; the TCRdb copy retains only in-frame clones and omits some. The V and J calls and clone size were taken over from that table, and D and trimming were inferred from the DNA. The sample includes around 180,000 clones, around 80% of them seen just once. Germline-derived CDR1 and CDR2 are MNHEY and SVGAGI. The CDR3 length is 15 residues. The J segment lost 1 base and the V segment lost 6 bases, leaving 8 bases of the junction unmatched. This clone was recorded once.

The chain uses TRBV6-5 and TRBJ1-1; 7 bases match TRBD1. The sequenced sample consisted of peripheral blood. This receptor was taken from an elderly woman with COVID-19, enrolled during active disease. The CDR3 nucleotides read TGTGCCAGCAGCCACCAGGGGGGAGGGAACACTGAAGCTTTCTTT. This gives the protein CASSHQGGGNTEAFF.